This TCR beta chain came from a study of T-cell reconstitution after alpha-beta-depleted transplantation in children. Unique molecular identifiers were built into the TCRbeta library. TCRdb recomputed calls from the PCR reads with MiXCR, one row per CDR3 protein. The table records fewer than 120,000 distinct CDR3 sequences, 10% of them present only once. Germline assignment: CDR1 SGHDT and CDR2 YYEEEE. CDR3 length: 14 amino acids. This clonotype was observed at least ten times. At one end the junction does not follow the germline gene, possibly because of a read error. Sequencing used PBMCs from the stem cell graft donor, obtained from the stem cell graft. The chain combines TRBV5-6 with TRBJ1-1, with 10 bases lining up with TRBD1. The sequence was collected from a human donor who donated a stem cell graft to a child with acute lymphoblastic leukemia. The CDR3 DNA reads TGTCCCAGCACCCGTGACAGGGGGCGCGATGAAGCTTTCTTT. Amino acid sequence: CPSTRDRGRDEAFF.